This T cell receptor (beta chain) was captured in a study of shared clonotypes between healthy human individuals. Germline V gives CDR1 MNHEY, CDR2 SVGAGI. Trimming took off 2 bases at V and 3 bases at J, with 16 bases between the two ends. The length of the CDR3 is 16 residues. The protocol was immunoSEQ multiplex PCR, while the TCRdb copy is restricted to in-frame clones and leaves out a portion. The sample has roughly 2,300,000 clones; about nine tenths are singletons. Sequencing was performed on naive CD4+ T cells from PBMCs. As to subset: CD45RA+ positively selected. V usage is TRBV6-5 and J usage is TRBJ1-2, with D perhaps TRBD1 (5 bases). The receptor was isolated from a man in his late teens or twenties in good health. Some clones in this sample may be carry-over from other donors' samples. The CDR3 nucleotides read TGTGCCAGCAGTTACGTTCGTGGATTGGGGGACTATGGCTACACCTTC. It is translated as CASSYVRGLGDYGYTF.